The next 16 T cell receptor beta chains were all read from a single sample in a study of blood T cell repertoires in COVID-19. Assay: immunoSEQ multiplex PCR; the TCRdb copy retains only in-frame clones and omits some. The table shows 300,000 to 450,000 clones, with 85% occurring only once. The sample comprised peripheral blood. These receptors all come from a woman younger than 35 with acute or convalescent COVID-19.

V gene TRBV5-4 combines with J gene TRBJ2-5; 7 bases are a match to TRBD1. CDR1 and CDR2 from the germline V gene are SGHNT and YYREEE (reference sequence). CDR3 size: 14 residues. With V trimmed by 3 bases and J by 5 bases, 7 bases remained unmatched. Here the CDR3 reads CASSSMTGPETQYF. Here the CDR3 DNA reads TGTGCCAGCAGCTCGATGACAGGGCCGGAGACCCAGTACTTC.

CDR3 DNA sequence: TGTGCCAGCAGTTTAAGTGGGGCCCCCCCCTATGGCTACACCTTC. Its protein product is CASSLSGAPPYGYTF. V and J are TRBV27 and TRBJ1-2; tentative D call: TRBD1 (5 bases). The ends were cut back, 2 bases at V and 4 bases at J, with 14 bases in the middle. The CDR3 runs 15 residues. Germline CDR1 and CDR2: MNHEY and SMNVEV (reference sequence).

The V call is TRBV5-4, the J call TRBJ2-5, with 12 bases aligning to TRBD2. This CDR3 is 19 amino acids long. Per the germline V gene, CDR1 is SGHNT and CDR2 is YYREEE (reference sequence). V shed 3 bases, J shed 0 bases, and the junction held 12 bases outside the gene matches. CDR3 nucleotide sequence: TGTGCCAGCAGCTCCGGACTAGCGGGATCCTCACAGTACCAAGAGACCCAGTACTTC. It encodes CASSSGLAGSSQYQETQYF.

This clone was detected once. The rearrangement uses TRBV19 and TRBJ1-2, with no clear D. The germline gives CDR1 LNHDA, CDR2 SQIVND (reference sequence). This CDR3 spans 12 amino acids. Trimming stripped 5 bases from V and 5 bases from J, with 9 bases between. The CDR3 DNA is TGTGCCAGTAGTCTACCCCCTTATGGCTACACCTTC. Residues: CASSLPPYGYTF.

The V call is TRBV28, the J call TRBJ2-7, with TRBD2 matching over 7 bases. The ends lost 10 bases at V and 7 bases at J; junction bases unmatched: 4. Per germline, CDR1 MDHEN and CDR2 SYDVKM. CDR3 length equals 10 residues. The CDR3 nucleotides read TGTGCCATCGACGGGGGGGAGCAGTACTTC. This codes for CAIDGGEQYF.

CDR3 sequence (DNA): TGTGCCAGCAGCCCCGGAGCTGAGGACGGGGAGCTGTTTTTT. Its protein is CASSPGAEDGELFF. The chain carries TRBV11-3 and TRBJ2-2; D unclear. CDR1 is SGHNT and CDR2 is YENEEA in the germline V gene. Trimming shortened V by 5 bases and J by 7 bases, and 14 bases separated the two germline ends. The CDR3 extends over 14 amino acids. The full variable domain, with the rest looked up from reference TRBV11-3 and TRBJ2-2, is EAGVVQSPRYKIIEKKQPVAFWCNPISGHNTLYWYLQNLGQGPELLIRYENEEAVDDSQLPKDRFSAERLKGVDSTLKIQPAELGDSAVYLCASSPGAEDGELFFGEGSRLTVL.

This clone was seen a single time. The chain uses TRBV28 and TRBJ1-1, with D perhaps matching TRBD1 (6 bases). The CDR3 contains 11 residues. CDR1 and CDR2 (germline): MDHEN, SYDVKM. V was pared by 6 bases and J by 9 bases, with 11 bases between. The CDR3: CASSKDRKAFF. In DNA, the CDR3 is TGTGCCAGCAGCAAGGACAGAAAAGCTTTCTTT. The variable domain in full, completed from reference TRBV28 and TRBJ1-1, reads DVKVTQSSRYLVKRTGEKVFLECVQDMDHENMFWYRQDPGLGLRLIYFSYDVKMKEKGDIPEGYSVSREKKERFSLILESASTNQTSMYLCASSKDRKAFFGQGTRLTVV.

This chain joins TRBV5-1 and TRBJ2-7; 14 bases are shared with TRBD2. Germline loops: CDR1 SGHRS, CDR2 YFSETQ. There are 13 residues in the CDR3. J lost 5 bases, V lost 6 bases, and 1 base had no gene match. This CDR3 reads CASKGLAGDEQYF. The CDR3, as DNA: TGCGCCAGCAAGGGACTAGCGGGGGACGAGCAGTACTTC.

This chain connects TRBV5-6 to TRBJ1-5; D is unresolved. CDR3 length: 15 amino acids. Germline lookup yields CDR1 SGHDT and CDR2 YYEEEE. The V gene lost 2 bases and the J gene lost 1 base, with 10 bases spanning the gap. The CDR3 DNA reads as TGTGCCAGCAGCTTCGGTCGCACGAGCAATCAGCCCCAGCATTTT. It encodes CASSFGRTSNQPQHF.

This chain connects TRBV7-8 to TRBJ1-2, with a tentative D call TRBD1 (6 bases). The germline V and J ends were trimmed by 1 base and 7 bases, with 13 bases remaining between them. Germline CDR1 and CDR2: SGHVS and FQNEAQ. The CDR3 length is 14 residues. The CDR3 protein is CASSLVAGGGGYTF. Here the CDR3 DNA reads TGTGCCAGCAGCTTAGTGGCGGGGGGCGGTGGCTACACCTTC.

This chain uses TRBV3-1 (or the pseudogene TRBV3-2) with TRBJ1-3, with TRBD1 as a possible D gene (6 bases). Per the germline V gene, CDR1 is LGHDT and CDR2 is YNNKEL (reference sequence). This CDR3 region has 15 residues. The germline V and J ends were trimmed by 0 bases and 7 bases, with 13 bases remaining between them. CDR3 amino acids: CASSQDQGMGNTIYF. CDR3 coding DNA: TGTGCCAGCAGCCAAGATCAGGGGATGGGGAACACCATATATTTT.

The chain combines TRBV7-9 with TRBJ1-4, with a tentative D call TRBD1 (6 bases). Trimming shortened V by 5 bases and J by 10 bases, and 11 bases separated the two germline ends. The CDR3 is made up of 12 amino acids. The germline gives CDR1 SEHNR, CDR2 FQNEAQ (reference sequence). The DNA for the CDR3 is TGTGCCAGCAGCGAACAGGGCGGAAAACTGTTTTTT. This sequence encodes CASSEQGGKLFF.

DNA for the CDR3: TGTGCCACCAGCAGAGGAACAGGGATCACAGATACGCAGTATTTT. It codes for CATSRGTGITDTQYF. The rearrangement uses TRBV15 and TRBJ2-3; D is perhaps TRBD1 (6 bases). This CDR3 has 15 residues. Trimming removed 1 base from V and 2 bases from J, with 10 bases in between. Germline assignment: CDR1 LNHNV and CDR2 YYDKDF (reference sequence).

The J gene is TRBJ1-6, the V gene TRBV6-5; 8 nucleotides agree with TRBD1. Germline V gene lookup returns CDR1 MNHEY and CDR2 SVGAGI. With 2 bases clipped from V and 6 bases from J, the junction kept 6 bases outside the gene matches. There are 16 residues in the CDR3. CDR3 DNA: TGTGCCAGCAGTTACAGACAGGGGTTACCTAATTCACCCCTCCACTTT. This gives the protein CASSYRQGLPNSPLHF.

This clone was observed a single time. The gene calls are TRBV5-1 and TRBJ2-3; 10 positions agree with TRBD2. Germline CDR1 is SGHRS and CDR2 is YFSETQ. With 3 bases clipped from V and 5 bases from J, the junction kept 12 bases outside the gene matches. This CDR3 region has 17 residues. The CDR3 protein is CASSSVQLAGNGDTQYF. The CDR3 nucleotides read TGCGCCAGCAGCTCAGTACAACTAGCGGGGAACGGAGATACGCAGTATTTT.

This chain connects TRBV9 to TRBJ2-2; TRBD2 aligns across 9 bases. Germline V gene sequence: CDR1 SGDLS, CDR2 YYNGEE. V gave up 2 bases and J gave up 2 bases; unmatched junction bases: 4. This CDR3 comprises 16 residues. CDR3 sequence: CASSVTSGLNTGELFF. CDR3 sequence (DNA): TGTGCCAGCAGCGTTACTAGCGGGTTAAACACCGGGGAGCTGTTTTTT.